Following are 2 T cell receptor beta chains from one sample sequenced in a study of T cell changes during pregnancy in multiple sclerosis. The protocol was immunoSEQ multiplex PCR, while the TCRdb copy is restricted to in-frame clones and leaves out a portion. Found here are about 60,000 clones, roughly 93% of them singletons; the top ten hold approximately 2%. The sequences come from peripheral blood, collected after pregnancy. The receptors derive from a female donor with multiple sclerosis, enrolled in a pregnancy study.

The chain is built from TRBV6-5 and TRBJ1-2; TRBD1 matches at 9 bases. Germline V CDR1 and CDR2: MNHEY, SVGAGI. The V gene end was trimmed by 3 bases and the J gene end by 2 bases; junction bases not matched to a gene: 4. The CDR3 has 15 amino acids. In DNA form, the CDR3 reads TGTGCCAGCAGTTATACCGGGACAGGGAACTATGGCTACACCTTC. It codes for CASSYTGTGNYGYTF.

This clone was recorded once. The V call is TRBV6-1, the J call TRBJ2-2; D unresolved. The CDR3 runs 13 residues. Trimming shortened V by 1 base and J by 5 bases, and 5 bases separated the two germline ends. The germline V gene has CDR1 MNHNS and CDR2 SASEGT. This CDR3 reads CASSEVGTGELFF. The CDR3 DNA follows: TGTGCCAGCAGTGAAGTCGGGACCGGGGAGCTGTTTTTT.